The 22 T cell receptor beta chains below come from one sample, sequenced in a study of blood T cell repertoires in COVID-19. Sequencing used immunoSEQ multiplex PCR; TCRdb keeps in-frame clones, though not all of them. Among some 300,000 clones listed, approximately 86% were seen once. Sample: PBMCs or T cells enriched from blood (not recorded which). Receptors originate from a woman aged 25 to 39 who had recovered from COVID-19.

The chain employs TRBV27 and TRBJ1-4; 12 nucleotides match TRBD1. Germline V lookup: CDR1 MNHEY, CDR2 SMNVEV (reference sequence). V lost 5 bases to trimming and J lost 8 bases; unmatched junction nucleotides: 6. The CDR3 has 15 residues. As DNA, the CDR3 is TGTGCCAGCAGTCTTGGGACAGGGGGCTTGGAAAAACTGTTTTTT. Translation gives CASSLGTGGLEKLFF. Combining the CDR3 with reference TRBV27 and TRBJ1-4 gives the whole variable domain EAQVTQNPRYLITVTGKKLTVTCSQNMNHEYMSWYRQDPGLGLRQIYYSMNVEVTDKGDVPEGYKVSRKEKRNFPLILESPSPNQTSLYFCASSLGTGGLEKLFFGSGTQLSVL.

This clone was found once. The rearrangement joins TRBV24-1 to TRBJ2-3; a possible D gene is TRBD2 (5 bases). Germline V gives CDR1 KGHDR, CDR2 SFDVKD. The CDR3 is 13 residues long. V was trimmed by 12 bases and J by 1 base, leaving 13 bases between them. The CDR3 DNA reads TGTGCCGTCGGGGTGAGGGGCACAGATACGCAGTATTTT. This encodes CAVGVRGTDTQYF.

The genes are TRBV10-3 and TRBJ2-6, with D unresolved. This CDR3 has 13 amino acids. V was clipped by 4 bases and J by 4 bases, with 5 bases between them. Germline assignment: CDR1 ENHRY and CDR2 SYGVKD. This CDR3 reads CAISVQGANVLTF. CDR3 coding DNA: TGTGCCATCAGTGTCCAGGGGGCCAACGTCCTGACTTTC.

The J gene is TRBJ1-1, the V gene TRBV24-1; D is perhaps TRBD1 (6 bases). This CDR3 comprises 12 residues. The V end lost 10 bases, the J end lost 3 bases, and 11 bases lay between the germline ends. The germline V gene has CDR1 KGHDR and CDR2 SFDVKD. In DNA, the CDR3 is TGTGCCACAAGGCAGGGGCACACTGAAGCTTTCTTT. Translated: CATRQGHTEAFF.

The V and J genes are TRBV16 and TRBJ1-1, with TRBD1 matching over 8 bases. After removal of 4 bases from V and 0 bases from J, the junction contained 7 bases not matched to a gene. This CDR3 has 16 amino acids. Germline values: CDR1 KGHSY, CDR2 FQNENV. The CDR3: CASSPDRGSLNTEAFF. CDR3 nucleotide sequence: TGTGCCAGCAGCCCAGACAGGGGAAGTTTGAACACTGAAGCTTTCTTT.

This clone was detected a few times. This chain joins TRBV4-1 and TRBJ2-7; D may be TRBD1 (5 bases). The CDR3 length is 14 residues. From germline, CDR1 is MGHRA and CDR2 YSYEKL. Deletions cut 0 bases from V and 3 bases from J, with 9 bases between. The CDR3 DNA follows: TGCGCCAGCAGCCAAGAACTCCAGGGCTACGAGCAGTACTTC. Residues: CASSQELQGYEQYF.

The genes are TRBV6-7 and TRBJ2-7; 7 nucleotides match TRBD2. TRBV6-7 is identified as an open reading frame with a role that is uncertain. The CDR3 contains 18 residues. The V and J ends lost 0 bases and 6 bases, in that order; junction bases with no gene match: 17. In nucleotides, the CDR3 is TGTGCCAGCAGTTACTCGAGAGGTATCGCGGGAGAAGACTCCGAGCAGTACTTC. This encodes CASSYSRGIAGEDSEQYF.

The rearrangement uses TRBV20-1 and TRBJ2-7; D possibly corresponds to TRBD2 (5 bases). The length of the CDR3 is 13 residues. Per the germline V gene, CDR1 is DFQATT and CDR2 is SNEGSKA (reference sequence). With 3 bases removed from V and 0 bases from J, the gap between germline ends came to 9 bases. DNA for the CDR3: TGCAGTGCTAGTTCTAGCTACTCCTACGAGCAGTACTTC. Residues: CSASSSYSYEQYF.

The rearrangement links TRBV7-2 to TRBJ1-2; 10 bases are shared with TRBD1. The V and J ends lost 5 bases and 5 bases, in that order; junction bases with no gene match: 5. Germline V gene lookup returns CDR1 SGHTA and CDR2 FQGNSA. This CDR3 has 14 amino acids. CDR3 coding DNA: TGTGCCAGCAGCAAGGACAGGGGGAGGTATGGCTACACCTTC. This gives the protein CASSKDRGRYGYTF.

The V gene is TRBV3-1 (or the pseudogene TRBV3-2), the J gene TRBJ1-2; TRBD1 agrees at 10 bases. The germline gives CDR1 LGHDT, CDR2 YNNKEL (reference sequence). The V and J ends lost 3 bases and 7 bases, in that order; junction bases with no gene match: 5. CDR3 length: 14 amino acids. Written as DNA, the CDR3 is TGTGCCAGCAGCCAGGGGCGGACAGGGGGTGGCTACACCTTC. As protein: CASSQGRTGGGYTF.

This clone appeared a single time. The chain joins TRBV9 to TRBJ1-1; 7 bases fit TRBD1. The CDR3 extends over 16 amino acids. Per the germline V gene, CDR1 is SGDLS and CDR2 is YYNGEE. V lost 3 bases and J lost 1; bases outside the gene matches: 9. The CDR3 bases are TGTGCCAGCAGCGCCGGCTCCGGGACAGCGAACACTGAAGCTTTCTTT. It codes for CASSAGSGTANTEAFF.

This clone appeared once. The chain links TRBV2 to TRBJ2-1; 12 bases map to TRBD2. CDR3 size: 15 residues. V shed 6 bases, J shed 6 bases, and the junction held 6 bases outside the gene matches. Germline V gives CDR1 SNHLY, CDR2 FYNNEI. CDR3 loop: CASRGLAGGLNEQFF. The CDR3 DNA sequence: TGTGCCAGCAGAGGTCTAGCGGGGGGGCTCAATGAGCAGTTCTTC.

V usage is TRBV18 and J usage is TRBJ2-2; 7 bases fit TRBD2. Looked up from germline, CDR1 is KGHSH and CDR2 is LQKENI. This CDR3 has 15 residues. J was trimmed by 5 bases and V by 3 bases; bases with no gene match: 6. CDR3 nucleotide sequence: TGTGCCAGCTCACCGTTTGCTAGCGGAACCGGGGAGCTGTTTTTT. Residues: CASSPFASGTGELFF.

The genes are TRBV30 and TRBJ1-3; D might be TRBD1 (6 bases). V lost 0 bases and J lost 1, with 16 bases in between. The CDR3 contains 17 residues. Germline CDR1 and CDR2: GTSNPN and SVGIG (reference sequence). CDR3 coding DNA: TGTGCCTGGAGTGTACGTAACAGGGCCCCATCTGGAAACACCATATATTTT. As protein: CAWSVRNRAPSGNTIYF.

Concerning this clone: The junction shows a germline mismatch at one end, possibly a read error. CDR3 bases: TGTGCCAGCAGTTTTAGTATGGGGCCCACGGAAGATTTCTTT. This codes for CASSFSMGPTEDFF. The V gene is TRBV28, the J gene TRBJ1-1, with a possible D match to TRBD1 (5 bases). The V gene's germline CDR1 is MDHEN and CDR2 SYDVKM. This CDR3 contains 14 residues.

CDR3 DNA: TGTGCCAGCAGCGCCGGGGGAGTAGCTAACTATGGCTACACCTTC. This gives the protein CASSAGGVANYGYTF. The chain combines TRBV6-5 with TRBJ1-2; tentatively, D is TRBD1 (5 bases). The length of the CDR3 is 15 residues. CDR1 is MNHEY, CDR2 SVGAGI, per germline. V lost 6 bases and J 0 bases, leaving 14 bases between the germline ends.

The V call is TRBV9, the J call TRBJ1-4; a weak D match, TRBD1 (6 bases). CDR3 length: 16 amino acids. Germline V lookup: CDR1 SGDLS, CDR2 YYNGEE. Deletions cut 4 bases from V and 0 bases from J, with 13 bases between. The chain's CDR3 is CASSIRDTSTNEKLFF. In nucleotides, the CDR3 is TGTGCCAGCAGCATCCGGGACACTTCAACTAATGAAAAACTGTTTTTT.

The V and J genes are TRBV7-9 and TRBJ2-7; TRBD1 matches at 8 bases. With V trimmed by 1 base and J by 5 bases, 13 bases remained unmatched. This CDR3 has 17 amino acids. Germline assignment: CDR1 SEHNR and CDR2 FQNEAQ (reference sequence). CDR3: CASSLEKLAGGLDEQYF. The DNA of the CDR3 is TGTGCCAGCAGCTTAGAAAAATTAGCAGGGGGCTTAGACGAGCAGTACTTC.

The chain uses TRBV9 and TRBJ1-1; D gene unclear. The V and J ends lost 0 bases and 10 bases respectively, with 13 bases between them. Germline assignment: CDR1 SGDLS and CDR2 YYNGEE. This CDR3 has 13 residues. The CDR3 reads CASSVEGRGSAFF. The CDR3, as DNA: TGTGCCAGCAGCGTAGAGGGCAGAGGGTCAGCTTTCTTT.

Here the CDR3 DNA reads TGTGCCAGCAGTCACACAGGGGTTAATGAAAAACTGTTTTTT. Translation: CASSHTGVNEKLFF. The gene calls are TRBV27 and TRBJ1-4, with 7 bases identical to TRBD1. Germline CDR1 reads MNHEY; CDR2 reads SMNVEV (reference sequence). V was clipped by 5 bases and J by 4 bases; unmatched bases: 4. There are 14 residues in the CDR3.

This sequence joins TRBV11-2 and TRBJ2-7, with 7 nucleotides matching TRBD1. The V gene's germline CDR1 is SGHAT and CDR2 FQNNGV. The CDR3 length is 14 residues. Trimming took 6 bases from V and 6 from J; bases not matched to a gene: 11. CDR3 in DNA: TGTGCCAGCAGACCACGACAGGGTTCGCTCGAGCAGTACTTC. Translating gives CASRPRQGSLEQYF.

The V call is TRBV28, the J call TRBJ1-4; possible D gene TRBD1, 5 bases. Trimming took 2 bases from V and 6 from J, leaving 10 bases between them. CDR3 length: 14 residues. Germline V gene data show CDR1 as MDHEN and CDR2 as SYDVKM. CDR3 in DNA: TGTGCCAGCAGTTTACCAGGGTACCATGAAAAACTGTTTTTT. Its translation: CASSLPGYHEKLFF.